This T cell receptor beta chain was retrieved from a study of blood T cells in healthy people across ages. Alongside a J-beta primer mix, a sample-barcoded 5' primer served in a second PCR lasting 7 to 11 cycles. MiXCR, run by TCRdb on the 5' RACE reads, gives a single entry per CDR3 protein. Of 1.5 million to 2 million distinct CDR3 sequences in the sample, roughly 27% are singletons; the top ten hold 7% to 9%. Source material: blood. This sequence originates from a woman aged 30 to 39 in good health.

The CDR3 DNA is TGTGCCAGCTCACGGGGACCCGAAGATCTGCAGTTCTTC. It is translated as CASSRGPEDLQFF. This chain links TRBV18 with TRBJ2-1; D could derive from TRBD1 or TRBD2 (5 bases each). The CDR3 covers 13 residues. Germline V gene lookup returns CDR1 KGHSH and CDR2 LQKENI. Trimming removed 4 bases at V and 12 bases at J, with 16 bases between.